This T cell receptor beta chain was sequenced during a study of OX40 agonist ivuxolimab in advanced cancers. Study as a whole: Melanoma, hepatocellular carcinoma, head and neck or renal cell cancer occurred in dose-escalation patients. Among those enrolled, mean age was about 58 years (range about 23 to 90) and about 79% were male.

Study-wide results and limits: Low normalized clonal expansion also occurred in some nonresponding patients.

Anyone with autoimmune disease history or systemic immunosuppression was excluded. This clone was observed a few times. Its antigen is as yet unknown. Clones were read by immunoSEQ multiplex PCR, and TCRdb kept only the in-frame ones, dropping some. The data hold tens of thousands of clones, with roughly 94% observed a single time. The V gene's germline CDR1 is LNHDA and CDR2 SQIVND (reference sequence). With V trimmed by 3 bases and J by 6 bases, 5 bases remained unmatched. This CDR3 has 14 residues. The TCR was taken from an adult with an advanced solid tumor such as melanoma, head and neck, liver or kidney cancer. The specimen was CD4+ or CD8+ T cells sorted from blood, collected in a trial of the OX40 agonist ivuxolimab. The genes are TRBV19 and TRBJ1-2, with TRBD1 identical over 9 bases. This CDR3 reads CASSIRTGANGYTF. CDR3 nucleotides: TGTGCCAGTAGTATCCGGACAGGGGCTAATGGCTACACCTTC.